These 5 T cell receptor beta chains came from one sample sequenced in a study of beta chain features in type 1 diabetes. What was sequenced were expressed TCRB transcripts, since all of the isolated RNA had been reverse transcribed. Generated by immunoSEQ multiplex PCR, the TCRdb table keeps only in-frame clones and is missing some. The sample lists about 200,000 clones, roughly a tenth seen once, with over 1% in the top ten. Material for sequencing was central memory CD4+ T cells from blood. Source of these receptors: a man aged 18 to 30 in good health.

The sample holds a few counts of this clone. The rearrangement joins TRBV7-2 to TRBJ2-1; 7 bases are shared with TRBD2. The CDR3 is 16 amino acids. CDR1 is SGHTA, CDR2 FQGNSA, per germline. V dropped 0 bases and J dropped 6; count of bases not matched to a gene: 8. The CDR3 DNA follows: TGTGCCAGCAGCTTAGCGGGAGGGCCGTTCGGCAATGAGCAGTTCTTC. This gives the protein CASSLAGGPFGNEQFF.

The chain employs TRBV30 and TRBJ2-5; TRBD1 matches 12 bases. The length of the CDR3 is 15 residues. CDR1 and CDR2 (germline): GTSNPN, SVGIG (reference sequence). With V trimmed by 3 bases and J by 3 bases, 5 bases remained unmatched. The DNA of the CDR3 is TGTGCCTGGAGCGGGGACAGGGGGCGCGAAGAGACCCAGTACTTC. Amino acid sequence: CAWSGDRGREETQYF.

Remarks on this clone: A read error may be the cause here, since a much bigger clone is one base away. V and J are TRBV19 and TRBJ2-3; no clear D gene. Germline V gene lookup returns CDR1 LNHDA and CDR2 SQIVND (reference sequence). The ends were cut back, 6 bases at V and 11 bases at J, with 18 bases in the middle. This CDR3 contains 13 residues. This CDR3 is CASRPETSRWQYF. The DNA of the CDR3 is TGTGCCAGTAGGCCGGAGACCAGTCGATGGCAGTATTTT.

The chain joins TRBV10-3 to TRBJ2-2; D is unresolved. The CDR3 is made up of 16 amino acids. Trimming took 0 bases from V and 4 from J, leaving 12 bases between them. From germline, CDR1 is ENHRY and CDR2 SYGVKD. CDR3 nucleotide sequence: TGTGCCATCAGTGAGTCGAAGGAGCGACCCACCGGGGAGCTGTTTTTT. It is translated as CAISESKERPTGELFF.

The chain couples TRBV30 to TRBJ2-7, with D hard to call. The ends were cut back, 5 bases at V and 2 bases at J, with 13 bases in the middle. Germline V lookup: CDR1 GTSNPN, CDR2 SVGIG (reference sequence). There are 13 residues in the CDR3. CDR3 region: CAWGDGVTYEQYF. Written as DNA, the CDR3 is TGTGCCTGGGGCGATGGGGTAACCTACGAGCAGTACTTC.